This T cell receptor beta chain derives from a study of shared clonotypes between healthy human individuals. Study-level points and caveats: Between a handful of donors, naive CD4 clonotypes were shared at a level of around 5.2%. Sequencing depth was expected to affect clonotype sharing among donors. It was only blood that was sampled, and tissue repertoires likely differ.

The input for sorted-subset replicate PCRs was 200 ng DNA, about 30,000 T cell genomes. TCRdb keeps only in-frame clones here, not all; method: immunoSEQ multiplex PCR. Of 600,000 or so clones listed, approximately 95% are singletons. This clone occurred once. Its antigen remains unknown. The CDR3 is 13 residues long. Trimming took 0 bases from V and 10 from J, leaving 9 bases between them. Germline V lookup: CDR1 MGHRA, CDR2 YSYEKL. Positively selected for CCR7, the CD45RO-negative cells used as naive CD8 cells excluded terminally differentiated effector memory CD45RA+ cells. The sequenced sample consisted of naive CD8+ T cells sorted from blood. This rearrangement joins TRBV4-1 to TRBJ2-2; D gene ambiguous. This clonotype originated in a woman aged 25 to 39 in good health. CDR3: CASSQDLESELFF. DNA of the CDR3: TGCGCCAGCAGCCAAGATCTGGAGTCGGAGCTGTTTTTT.